This TCR beta chain was sequenced in a study of identical twins. In TCRdb, the 5' RACE reads were re-called with MiXCR into one record per CDR3 protein. The sample has roughly 480,000 distinct CDR3 sequences, less than 25% seen once. V shed 5 bases and J 13 bases; nucleotides not matched to a gene: 7. Per germline, CDR1 SGHTA and CDR2 FQGTGA. The CDR3 is 14 amino acids. The sample was also reused in another study, on T cells expressing NK-cell markers. That source reports: Restriction of sorting to alpha-beta TCR T cells was accomplished in several experiments using an anti-gamma-delta TCR antibody. CD8+ T cells in a handful of donors included dominant NKG2C+ clonotypes at about 1.0-8%. One observes that, in a few donors, these clonotypes were also the leading ones within the CD3+CD56-NKG2C+ fraction. HCMV specificity of the expanded NKG2C+ T cell clones stayed unclear.

The sample taken for sequencing was CD4+ T cells sorted from blood. The chain is built from TRBV7-3 and TRBJ2-1; 14 bases align to TRBD2. The source is a young woman in good health. CDR3: CASSETSGGVRQFF. The CDR3 nucleotides are TGTGCCAGCAGCGAGACTAGCGGGGGGGTAAGACAGTTCTTC. The whole variable domain, remainder taken from reference TRBV7-3 and TRBJ2-1, is GAGVSQTPSNKVTEKGKYVELRCDPISGHTALYWYRQSLGQGPEFLIYFQGTGAADDSGLPNDRFFAVRPEGSVSTLKIQRTERGDSAVYLCASSETSGGVRQFFGPGTRLTVL.